This TCR beta chain originates from a study of vaccination and CD4 T cells after COVID-19. Overall study: No peptide, an HIV-1 Nef pool, or a CEFX pool was what each control culture received. Points from the study as a whole: Spike mono-reactivity was found in 304 of 307 vaccine-specific clones from convalescent patients.

Concerning this clonotype: Antigen: not known.

Sequencing of cultured CD4+ T cell DNA used the Oncomine TCR Beta short-read assay. The genomic DNA was obtained from cultured CD4+ T cells by extraction with the QIAamp micro DNA kit. TCRdb processed the PCR reads anew with MiXCR; each CDR3 protein has one entry. The sample consists of around 19,000 distinct CDR3 sequences, 30% to 45% of them appearing once. The time point denotes: late sampling 161 to 241 days after vaccination in a few convalescent patients. As to treatment: approximately nine-day PBMC culture with coronavirus spike peptide pools or control peptides (ViraFEST assay). From the approximately 10-day cultures, CD4+ T cells were isolated by negative selection. This specimen consisted of CD4+ T cells from blood, cultured in vitro, obtained about 7 months after SARS-CoV-2 vaccination. The TCR comes from a human donor who had recovered from COVID-19.

The CDR3 DNA reads TGTGCCAGCAGTTACCGGTCGGGAGAGCAAGAGACCCAGTACTTC. It codes for CASSYRSGEQETQYF. This chain links TRBV6-5 with TRBJ2-5, with D perhaps matching TRBD2 (6 bases). The CDR3 is 15 amino acids. Germline values: CDR1 MNHEY, CDR2 SVGAGI. Trimming left V 2 bases short and J 2 bases short, with 12 bases between.